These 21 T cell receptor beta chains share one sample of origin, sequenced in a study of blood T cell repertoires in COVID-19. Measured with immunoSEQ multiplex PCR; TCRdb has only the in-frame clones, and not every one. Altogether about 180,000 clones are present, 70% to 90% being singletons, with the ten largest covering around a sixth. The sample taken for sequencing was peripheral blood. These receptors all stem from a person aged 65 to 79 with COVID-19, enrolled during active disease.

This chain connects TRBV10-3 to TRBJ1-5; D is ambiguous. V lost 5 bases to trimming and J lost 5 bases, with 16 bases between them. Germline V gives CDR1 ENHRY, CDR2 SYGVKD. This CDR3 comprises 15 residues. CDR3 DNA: TGTGCCATCAGTAAATCTCCAGGCGAAGATCAGCCCCAGCATTTT. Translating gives CAISKSPGEDQPQHF.

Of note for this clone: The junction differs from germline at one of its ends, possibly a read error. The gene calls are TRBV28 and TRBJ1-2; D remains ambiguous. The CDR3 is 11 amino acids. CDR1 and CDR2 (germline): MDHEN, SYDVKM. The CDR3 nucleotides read TGTGCCAGCAGTTTGAACTATGGCCACACCTTC. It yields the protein CASSLNYGHTF.

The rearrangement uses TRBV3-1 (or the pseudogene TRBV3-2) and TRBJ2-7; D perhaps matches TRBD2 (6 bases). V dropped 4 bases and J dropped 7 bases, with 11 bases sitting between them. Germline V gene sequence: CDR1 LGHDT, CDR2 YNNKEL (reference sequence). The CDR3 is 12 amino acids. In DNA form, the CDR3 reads TGTGCCAGCAGCCGGCGGGCGGGAGAGCAGTACTTC. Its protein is CASSRRAGEQYF.

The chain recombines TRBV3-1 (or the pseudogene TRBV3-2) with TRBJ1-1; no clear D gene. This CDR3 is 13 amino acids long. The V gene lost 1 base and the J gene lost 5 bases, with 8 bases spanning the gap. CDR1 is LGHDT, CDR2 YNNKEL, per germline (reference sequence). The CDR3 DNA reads TGTGCCAGCAGCCAAGGAGGAAAAACTGAAGCTTTCTTT. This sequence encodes CASSQGGKTEAFF.

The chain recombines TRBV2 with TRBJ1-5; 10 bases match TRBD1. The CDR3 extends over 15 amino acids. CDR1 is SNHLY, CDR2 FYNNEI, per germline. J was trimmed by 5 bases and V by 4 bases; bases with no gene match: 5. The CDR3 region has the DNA TGTGCCAGCAGTGGAAGGACAGGGGGGCATCAGCCCCAGCATTTT. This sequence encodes CASSGRTGGHQPQHF.

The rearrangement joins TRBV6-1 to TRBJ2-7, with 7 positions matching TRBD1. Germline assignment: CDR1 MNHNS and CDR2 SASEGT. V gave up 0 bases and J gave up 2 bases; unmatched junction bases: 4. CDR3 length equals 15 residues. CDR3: CASSEAGTETYEQYF. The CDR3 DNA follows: TGTGCCAGCAGTGAAGCCGGGACAGAAACCTACGAGCAGTACTTC.

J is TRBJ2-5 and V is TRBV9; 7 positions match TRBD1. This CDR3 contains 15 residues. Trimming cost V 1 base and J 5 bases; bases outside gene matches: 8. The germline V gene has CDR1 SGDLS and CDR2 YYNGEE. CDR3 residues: CASSVTTGSWETQYF. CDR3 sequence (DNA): TGTGCCAGCAGCGTAACGACAGGGAGTTGGGAGACCCAGTACTTC.

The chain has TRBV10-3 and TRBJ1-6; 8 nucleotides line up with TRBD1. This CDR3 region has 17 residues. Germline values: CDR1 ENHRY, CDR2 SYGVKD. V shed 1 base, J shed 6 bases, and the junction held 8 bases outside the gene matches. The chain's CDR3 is CAISEFQGAMANSPLHF. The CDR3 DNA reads TGTGCCATCAGTGAGTTCCAGGGGGCCATGGCTAATTCACCCCTCCACTTT.

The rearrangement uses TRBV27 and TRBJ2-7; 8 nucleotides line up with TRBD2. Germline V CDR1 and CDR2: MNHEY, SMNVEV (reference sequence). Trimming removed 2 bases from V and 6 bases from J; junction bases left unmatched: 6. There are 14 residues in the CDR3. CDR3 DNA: TGTGCCAGCAGTTTAGTAGGCCGGGGGGGCGAGCAGTACTTC. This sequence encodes CASSLVGRGGEQYF.

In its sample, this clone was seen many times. CDR3 sequence reads: CASSLGSYEQYF. CDR3 DNA sequence: TGTGCCAGCAGTTTAGGTAGCTACGAGCAGTACTTC. This chain joins TRBV12-3 or TRBV12-4 and TRBJ2-7; the D is unclear. CDR3 length equals 12 residues. V gave up 1 base and J gave up 3 bases, with 4 bases separating them.

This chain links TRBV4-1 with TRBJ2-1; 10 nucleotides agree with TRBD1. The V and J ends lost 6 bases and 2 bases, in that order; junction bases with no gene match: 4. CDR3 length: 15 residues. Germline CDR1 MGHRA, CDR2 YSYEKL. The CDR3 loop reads CASSRDRGPYNEQFF. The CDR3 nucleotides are TGCGCCAGCAGTAGGGACAGGGGCCCCTACAATGAGCAGTTCTTC.

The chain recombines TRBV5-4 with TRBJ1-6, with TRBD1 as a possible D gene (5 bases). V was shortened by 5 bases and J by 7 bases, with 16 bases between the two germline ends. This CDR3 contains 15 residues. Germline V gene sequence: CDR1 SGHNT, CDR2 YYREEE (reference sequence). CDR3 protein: CASSASDKGNSPLHF. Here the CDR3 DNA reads TGTGCCAGCAGTGCCTCGGACAAGGGGAATTCACCCCTCCACTTT.

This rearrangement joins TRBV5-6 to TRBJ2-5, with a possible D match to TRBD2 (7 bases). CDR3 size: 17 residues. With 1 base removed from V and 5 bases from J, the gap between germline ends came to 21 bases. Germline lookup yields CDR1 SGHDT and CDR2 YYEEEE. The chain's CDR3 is CASSLYRGGTSGETQYF. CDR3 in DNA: TGTGCCAGCAGCTTGTATAGGGGGGGCACTTCAGGGGAGACCCAGTACTTC.

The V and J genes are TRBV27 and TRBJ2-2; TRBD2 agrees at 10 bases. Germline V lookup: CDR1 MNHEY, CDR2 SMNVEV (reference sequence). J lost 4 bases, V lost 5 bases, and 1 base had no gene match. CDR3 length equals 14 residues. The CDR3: CASSASGSTGELFF. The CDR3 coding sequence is TGTGCCAGCAGTGCTAGCGGGAGCACCGGGGAGCTGTTTTTT.

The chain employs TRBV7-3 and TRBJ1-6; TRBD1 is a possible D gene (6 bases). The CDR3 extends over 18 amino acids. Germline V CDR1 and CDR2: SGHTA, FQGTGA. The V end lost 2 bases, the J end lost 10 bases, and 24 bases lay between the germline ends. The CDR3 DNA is TGTGCCAGCAGCTTAGAGTCAGGGCCCCCGGGGACAAACTCACCCCTCCACTTT. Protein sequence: CASSLESGPPGTNSPLHF.

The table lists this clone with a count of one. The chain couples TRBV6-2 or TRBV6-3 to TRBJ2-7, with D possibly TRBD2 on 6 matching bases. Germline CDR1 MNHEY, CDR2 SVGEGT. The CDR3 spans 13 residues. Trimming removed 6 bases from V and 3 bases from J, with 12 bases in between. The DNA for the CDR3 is TGTGCCAGCAGCCGAAACGGGGGCTACGAGCAGTACTTC. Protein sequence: CASSRNGGYEQYF.

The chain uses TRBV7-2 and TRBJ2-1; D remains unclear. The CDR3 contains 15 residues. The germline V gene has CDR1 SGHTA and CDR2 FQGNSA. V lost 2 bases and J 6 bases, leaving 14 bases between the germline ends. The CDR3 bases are TGTGCCAGCAGCTTAAGGCCTCAGCCGGGCAATGAGCAGTTCTTC. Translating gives CASSLRPQPGNEQFF.

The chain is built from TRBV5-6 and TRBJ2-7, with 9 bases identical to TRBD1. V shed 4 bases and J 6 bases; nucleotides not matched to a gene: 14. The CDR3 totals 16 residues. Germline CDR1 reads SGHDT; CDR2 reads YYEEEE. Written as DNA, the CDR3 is TGTGCCAGCAGCCGCGCCCTAGGGACAGGGACTGCCGAGCAGTACTTC. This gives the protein CASSRALGTGTAEQYF.

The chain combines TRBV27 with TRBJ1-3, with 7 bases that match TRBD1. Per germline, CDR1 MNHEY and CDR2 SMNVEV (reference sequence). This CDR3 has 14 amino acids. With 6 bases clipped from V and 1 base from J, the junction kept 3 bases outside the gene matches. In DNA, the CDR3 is TGTGCCAGCAGATCGACAGGGTCTGGAAACACCATATATTTT. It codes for CASRSTGSGNTIYF.

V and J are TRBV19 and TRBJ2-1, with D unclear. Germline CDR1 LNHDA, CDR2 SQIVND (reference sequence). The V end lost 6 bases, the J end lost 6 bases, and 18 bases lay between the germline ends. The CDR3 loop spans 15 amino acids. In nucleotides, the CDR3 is TGTGCCAGTAGAGTGCACCCCGCTTCGGGCAATGAGCAGTTCTTC. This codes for CASRVHPASGNEQFF.

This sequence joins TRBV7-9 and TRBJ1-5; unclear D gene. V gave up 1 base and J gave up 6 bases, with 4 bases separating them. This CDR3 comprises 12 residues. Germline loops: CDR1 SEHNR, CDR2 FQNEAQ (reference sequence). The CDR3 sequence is CASSLVGQPQHF. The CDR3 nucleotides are TGTGCCAGCAGCTTAGTCGGTCAGCCCCAGCATTTT. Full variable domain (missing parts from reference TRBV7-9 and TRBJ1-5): DTGVSQNPRHKITKRGQNVTFRCDPISEHNRLYWYRQTLGQGPEFLTYFQNEAQLEKSRLLSDRFSAERPKGSFSTLEIQRTEQGDSAMYLCASSLVGQPQHFGDGTRLSIL.